This TCR beta chain is from a study of CD8 T cells in Susac syndrome. When the RNA was reverse transcribed, random hexamers were used with an input of about 0.5 to 1 ug. The CDR3 of TCR beta was amplified by immunoSEQ multiplex PCR across 54 Vbeta and 13 Jbeta. Using its own MiXCR run on the immunoSEQ multiplex PCR reads, TCRdb lists one record per CDR3 protein. The table lists 300,000 to 350,000 distinct CDR3 sequences, around 90% of them singletons. The authors sequenced TCR beta from blood CD8+ and CD4+ T cells. The multiple sclerosis control cohort comprised treatment-naive individuals presenting with stable or active relapsing-remitting disease. The CD8+ and CD4+ T cells were isolated magnetically using a negative isolation approach, whereas the TEMRA cells were enriched by FACS. Per germline, CDR1 KGHSH and CDR2 LQKENI. V lost 2 bases to trimming and J lost 1 base; unmatched junction nucleotides: 6. The CDR3 spans 16 residues.

V gene TRBV18 combines with J gene TRBJ1-2, with 8 bases identical to TRBD1. The clonotype was recovered from a human donor with multiple sclerosis. Sequencing was done on a sample of CD4+ T cells from PBMCs. CDR3 in amino acids: CASSPDGQGDNYGYTF. The CDR3 bases are TGTGCCAGCTCACCAGACGGACAGGGAGATAACTATGGCTACACCTTC.